The rows below give T cell receptor beta chains drawn from one sample of a study of T cell changes during pregnancy in multiple sclerosis. Assay used: immunoSEQ multiplex PCR; TCRdb lists only in-frame clones, some missing. The sample holds some 89,000 clones, 94% seen once. Source: peripheral blood, taken in the third trimester of pregnancy. The receptors derive from a female donor with multiple sclerosis, enrolled in a pregnancy study. Both conserved end residues are part of each CDR3. A D gene is named only where the DNA matches it firmly. Clone size is shown for a subset of rows, as once, few, many or a class of expanded clone.

D gene: TRBD1; CDR3 length: 15; clone size: NA; J gene: TRBJ1-2; V gene: TRBV5-8; CDR3 protein: CASSLTDRTRWGYTF; CDR3 DNA: TGTGCCAGCAGCTTAACGGACAGGACCCGGTGGGGCTACACCTTC
D gene: TRBD2; CDR3 length: 17; clone size: NA; J gene: TRBJ2-1; V gene: TRBV9; CDR3 protein: CASSVGGTGGEMNEQFF; CDR3 DNA: TGTGCCAGCAGCGTAGGGGGGACGGGGGGTGAGATGAATGAGCAGTTCTTC
D gene: NA; CDR3 length: 13; clone size: NA; J gene: TRBJ2-2; V gene: TRBV5-4; CDR3 protein: CASSLGATGELFF; CDR3 DNA: TGTGCCAGCAGCCTTGGGGCCACCGGGGAGCTGTTTTTT
D gene: TRBD1; CDR3 length: 12; clone size: NA; J gene: TRBJ1-5; V gene: TRBV7-7; CDR3 protein: CAPGTGNQPQHF; CDR3 DNA: TGTGCCCCTGGGACAGGCAATCAGCCCCAGCATTTT
D gene: TRBD1; CDR3 length: 15; clone size: NA; J gene: TRBJ2-7; V gene: TRBV6-1; CDR3 protein: CASSAGGGSYYEQYF; CDR3 DNA: TGTGCCAGCAGCGCAGGGGGCGGCAGTTACTACGAGCAGTACTTC
D gene: NA; CDR3 length: 14; clone size: NA; J gene: TRBJ1-1; V gene: TRBV7-8; CDR3 protein: CASSSPGMDTEAFF; CDR3 DNA: TGTGCCAGCAGCTCCCCGGGGATGGACACTGAAGCTTTCTTT
D gene: NA; CDR3 length: 15; clone size: NA; J gene: TRBJ1-5; V gene: TRBV7-2; CDR3 protein: CASSLVGGSRQPQHF; CDR3 DNA: TGTGCCAGCAGCTTAGTTGGGGGGTCTCGGCAGCCCCAGCATTTT
D gene: TRBD2; CDR3 length: 15; clone size: NA; J gene: TRBJ2-1; V gene: TRBV7-9; CDR3 protein: CASGTSEVFYNEQFF; CDR3 DNA: TGTGCCAGCGGGACTAGTGAAGTCTTCTACAATGAGCAGTTCTTC
D gene: TRBD1; CDR3 length: 17; clone size: NA; J gene: TRBJ1-3; V gene: TRBV15; CDR3 protein: CATSNQIRTGKRNTIYF; CDR3 DNA: TGTGCCACCAGCAACCAGATTAGGACAGGCAAGAGAAACACCATATATTTT
D gene: TRBD2; CDR3 length: 18; clone size: NA; J gene: TRBJ2-7; V gene: TRBV27; CDR3 protein: CASSSPLAGGTHPYEQYF; CDR3 DNA: TGTGCCAGCAGTTCACCACTAGCGGGGGGAACCCATCCCTACGAGCAGTACTTC
D gene: NA; CDR3 length: 17; clone size: NA; J gene: TRBJ1-2; V gene: TRBV4-1; CDR3 protein: CASSPSRGVGANYGYTF; CDR3 DNA: TGCGCCAGCAGCCCCTCACGGGGGGTCGGTGCGAACTATGGCTACACCTTC
D gene: NA; CDR3 length: 12; clone size: few; J gene: TRBJ1-1; V gene: TRBV29-1; CDR3 protein: CSGFGGGTEAFF; CDR3 DNA: TGCAGCGGGTTTGGGGGGGGCACTGAAGCTTTCTTT
D gene: TRBD2; CDR3 length: 16; clone size: NA; J gene: TRBJ2-1; V gene: TRBV30; CDR3 protein: CAWSPILAGGADEQFF; CDR3 DNA: TGTGCCTGGAGCCCCATTCTAGCGGGGGGCGCGGATGAGCAGTTCTTC
D gene: NA; CDR3 length: 14; clone size: few; J gene: TRBJ1-5; V gene: TRBV2; CDR3 protein: CASSERVGNQPQHF; CDR3 DNA: TGTGCCAGCAGTGAGAGGGTGGGTAATCAGCCCCAGCATTTT
D gene: NA; CDR3 length: 13; clone size: NA; J gene: TRBJ1-3; V gene: TRBV2; CDR3 protein: CASDQDSGNTIYF; CDR3 DNA: TGTGCCAGCGACCAGGACTCTGGAAACACCATATATTTT
D gene: NA; CDR3 length: 13; clone size: NA; J gene: TRBJ1-4; V gene: TRBV19; CDR3 protein: CASSQGTNEKLFF; CDR3 DNA: TGTGCCAGCAGTCAGGGGACTAATGAAAAACTGTTTTTT
D gene: TRBD1; CDR3 length: 14; clone size: once; J gene: TRBJ1-3; V gene: TRBV10-3; CDR3 protein: CAIRTGASGNTIYF; CDR3 DNA: TGTGCCATCAGGACAGGGGCCTCTGGAAACACCATATATTTT
D gene: TRBD1; CDR3 length: 16; clone size: NA; J gene: TRBJ1-2; V gene: TRBV6-1; CDR3 protein: CASSERAGTAFYGYTF; CDR3 DNA: TGTGCCAGCAGTGAACGCGCGGGGACAGCCTTCTATGGCTACACCTTC
D gene: NA; CDR3 length: 12; clone size: NA; J gene: TRBJ2-7; V gene: TRBV5-1; CDR3 protein: CASSLDRDEQYF; CDR3 DNA: TGCGCCAGCAGCTTGGACCGGGACGAGCAGTACTTC
D gene: NA; CDR3 length: 14; clone size: NA; J gene: TRBJ2-7; V gene: TRBV5-4; CDR3 protein: CASRVRGTSYEQYF; CDR3 DNA: TGTGCCAGCAGGGTACGGGGTACCTCCTACGAGCAGTACTTC
D gene: NA; CDR3 length: 14; clone size: NA; J gene: TRBJ2-1; V gene: TRBV6-5; CDR3 protein: CASKGTPSYNEQFF; CDR3 DNA: TGTGCCAGCAAGGGGACTCCCTCCTACAATGAGCAGTTCTTC
D gene: TRBD1; CDR3 length: 13; clone size: NA; J gene: TRBJ1-2; V gene: TRBV15; CDR3 protein: CATSGTGNYGYTF; CDR3 DNA: TGTGCCACCAGCGGGACAGGAAACTATGGCTACACCTTC
D gene: NA; CDR3 length: 12; clone size: NA; J gene: TRBJ2-7; V gene: TRBV13; CDR3 protein: CASSLEGNEQYF; CDR3 DNA: TGTGCCAGCAGCTTAGAGGGGAACGAGCAGTACTTC
D gene: NA; CDR3 length: 15; clone size: NA; J gene: TRBJ1-2; V gene: TRBV4-2; CDR3 protein: CASSQDGEGLYGYTF; CDR3 DNA: TGTGCCAGCAGCCAAGATGGGGAAGGACTATATGGCTACACCTTC
D gene: NA; CDR3 length: 15; clone size: NA; J gene: TRBJ1-2; V gene: TRBV11-2; CDR3 protein: CASSLGRTSVYGYTF; CDR3 DNA: TGTGCCAGCAGCTTAGGCCGGACATCGGTCTATGGCTACACCTTC
D gene: TRBD1; CDR3 length: 13; clone size: NA; J gene: TRBJ1-2; V gene: TRBV7-3; CDR3 protein: CASAPGQASGYTF; CDR3 DNA: TGTGCCAGCGCTCCGGGACAGGCAAGCGGCTACACCTTC
D gene: NA; CDR3 length: 15; clone size: NA; J gene: TRBJ1-4; V gene: TRBV11-3; CDR3 protein: CASSRGGRGDEKLFF; CDR3 DNA: TGTGCCAGCAGCCGAGGAGGCAGGGGCGATGAAAAACTGTTTTTT
D gene: NA; CDR3 length: 15; clone size: NA; J gene: TRBJ1-4; V gene: TRBV27; CDR3 protein: CASSQTGEWDEKLFF; CDR3 DNA: TGTGCCAGCAGTCAAACAGGAGAATGGGATGAAAAACTGTTTTTT
D gene: TRBD2; CDR3 length: 15; clone size: NA; J gene: TRBJ2-7; V gene: TRBV5-1; CDR3 protein: CASSLDGLAFYEQYF; CDR3 DNA: TGCGCCAGCAGCTTGGACGGACTAGCGTTCTACGAGCAGTACTTC
D gene: NA; CDR3 length: 14; clone size: once; J gene: TRBJ1-6; V gene: TRBV9; CDR3 protein: CASSVGQVYSPLHF; CDR3 DNA: TGTGCCAGCAGCGTAGGACAGGTTTATTCACCCCTCCACTTT
D gene: TRBD2; CDR3 length: 20; clone size: NA; J gene: TRBJ2-1; V gene: TRBV10-1; CDR3 protein: CASSEKVLAGGPSSYNEQFF; CDR3 DNA: TGCGCCAGCAGTGAGAAAGTACTAGCGGGGGGCCCCAGCTCCTACAATGAGCAGTTCTTC
D gene: TRBD2; CDR3 length: 15; clone size: NA; J gene: TRBJ2-5; V gene: TRBV9; CDR3 protein: CASSVAGGLGETQYF; CDR3 DNA: TGTGCCAGCAGCGTGGCGGGGGGGCTTGGGGAGACCCAGTACTTC
D gene: TRBD1; CDR3 length: 16; clone size: NA; J gene: TRBJ1-2; V gene: TRBV5-5; CDR3 protein: CASTLVPGQGAEGYTF; CDR3 DNA: TGTGCCAGCACCCTCGTCCCGGGACAGGGGGCAGAGGGCTACACCTTC
D gene: TRBD1; CDR3 length: 14; clone size: NA; J gene: TRBJ1-2; V gene: TRBV15; CDR3 protein: CATSVGTANYGYTF; CDR3 DNA: TGTGCCACCAGCGTTGGGACAGCTAACTATGGCTACACCTTC
D gene: NA; CDR3 length: 15; clone size: NA; J gene: TRBJ1-2; V gene: TRBV25-1; CDR3 protein: CASSENRVTYYGYTF; CDR3 DNA: TGTGCCAGCAGCGAAAACAGGGTAACTTACTATGGCTACACCTTC
D gene: NA; CDR3 length: 16; clone size: NA; J gene: TRBJ1-1; V gene: TRBV7-3; CDR3 protein: CASSLAPPRTNTEAFF; CDR3 DNA: TGTGCCAGCAGCTTAGCGCCACCCCGAACGAACACTGAAGCTTTCTTT
D gene: NA; CDR3 length: 16; clone size: NA; J gene: TRBJ1-4; V gene: TRBV7-9; CDR3 protein: CASSPRQAATNEKLFF; CDR3 DNA: TGTGCCAGCAGCCCCCGACAGGCTGCAACTAATGAAAAACTGTTTTTT
D gene: NA; CDR3 length: 15; clone size: once; J gene: TRBJ1-6; V gene: TRBV5-1; CDR3 protein: CASSINRALSSPLHF; CDR3 DNA: TGCGCCAGCAGCATAAACAGGGCTTTGAGTTCACCCCTCCACTTT
D gene: TRBD1; CDR3 length: 15; clone size: NA; J gene: TRBJ1-6; V gene: TRBV27; CDR3 protein: CASSSPTGSNSPLHF; CDR3 DNA: TGTGCCAGCAGTTCCCCGACAGGGAGTAATTCACCCCTCCACTTT
D gene: TRBD1; CDR3 length: 14; clone size: NA; J gene: TRBJ1-5; V gene: TRBV7-9; CDR3 protein: CASSIGTGNQPQHF; CDR3 DNA: TGTGCCAGCAGCATAGGGACAGGTAATCAGCCCCAGCATTTT
D gene: NA; CDR3 length: 15; clone size: NA; J gene: TRBJ1-2; V gene: TRBV9; CDR3 protein: CASSTLNRANYGYTF; CDR3 DNA: TGTGCCAGCAGCACCCTGAACAGGGCTAACTATGGCTACACCTTC
D gene: NA; CDR3 length: 14; clone size: NA; J gene: TRBJ1-5; V gene: TRBV5-5; CDR3 protein: CASSPVWGAQPQHF; CDR3 DNA: TGTGCCAGCAGCCCCGTGTGGGGCGCTCAGCCCCAGCATTTT
D gene: TRBD1; CDR3 length: 11; clone size: NA; J gene: TRBJ2-7; V gene: TRBV20-1; CDR3 protein: CSALRTGEQYF; CDR3 DNA: TGCAGTGCTCTTAGGACAGGCGAGCAGTACTTC
D gene: TRBD1; CDR3 length: 15; clone size: once; J gene: TRBJ2-6; V gene: TRBV19; CDR3 protein: CASSLQGTGANVLTF; CDR3 DNA: TGTGCCAGTAGCCTACAGGGGACTGGGGCCAACGTCCTGACTTTC
D gene: TRBD1; CDR3 length: 15; clone size: NA; J gene: TRBJ2-7; V gene: TRBV5-6; CDR3 protein: CASSSLGQGVYEQYF; CDR3 DNA: TGTGCCAGCAGCTCCCTGGGACAGGGGGTTTACGAGCAGTACTTC
D gene: NA; CDR3 length: 16; clone size: NA; J gene: TRBJ2-1; V gene: TRBV9; CDR3 protein: CASSASIMLLNNEQFF; CDR3 DNA: TGTGCCAGCAGCGCTTCGATTATGCTCCTAAACAATGAGCAGTTCTTC
D gene: TRBD1; CDR3 length: 14; clone size: NA; J gene: TRBJ2-2; V gene: TRBV25-1; CDR3 protein: CASKGQGDTGELFF; CDR3 DNA: TGTGCCAGCAAAGGACAGGGTGATACCGGGGAGCTGTTTTTT
D gene: NA; CDR3 length: 11; clone size: NA; J gene: TRBJ1-1; V gene: TRBV19; CDR3 protein: CASSRGAEAFF; CDR3 DNA: TGTGCCAGTAGCAGGGGTGCTGAAGCTTTCTTT
D gene: TRBD2; CDR3 length: 16; clone size: NA; J gene: TRBJ2-1; V gene: TRBV11-3; CDR3 protein: CASSPGTSGRHNEQFF; CDR3 DNA: TGTGCCAGCAGCCCGGGGACTAGCGGGAGACACAATGAGCAGTTCTTC
D gene: NA; CDR3 length: 13; clone size: NA; J gene: TRBJ1-1; V gene: TRBV13; CDR3 protein: CASSQAGNTEAFF; CDR3 DNA: TGTGCCAGCAGCCAGGCGGGGAACACTGAAGCTTTCTTT
D gene: TRBD1; CDR3 length: 15; clone size: few; J gene: TRBJ1-1; V gene: TRBV9; CDR3 protein: CASSVVGTGDTEAFF; CDR3 DNA: TGTGCCAGCAGCGTAGTGGGGACAGGGGACACTGAAGCTTTCTTT
D gene: NA; CDR3 length: 14; clone size: NA; J gene: TRBJ2-3; V gene: TRBV5-1; CDR3 protein: CASREVVNTDTQYF; CDR3 DNA: TGCGCCAGCAGGGAGGTAGTGAACACAGATACGCAGTATTTT
D gene: NA; CDR3 length: 14; clone size: NA; J gene: TRBJ1-6; V gene: TRBV25-1; CDR3 protein: CASSATGFNSPLHF; CDR3 DNA: TGTGCCAGCAGTGCCACAGGCTTCAATTCACCCCTCCACTTT